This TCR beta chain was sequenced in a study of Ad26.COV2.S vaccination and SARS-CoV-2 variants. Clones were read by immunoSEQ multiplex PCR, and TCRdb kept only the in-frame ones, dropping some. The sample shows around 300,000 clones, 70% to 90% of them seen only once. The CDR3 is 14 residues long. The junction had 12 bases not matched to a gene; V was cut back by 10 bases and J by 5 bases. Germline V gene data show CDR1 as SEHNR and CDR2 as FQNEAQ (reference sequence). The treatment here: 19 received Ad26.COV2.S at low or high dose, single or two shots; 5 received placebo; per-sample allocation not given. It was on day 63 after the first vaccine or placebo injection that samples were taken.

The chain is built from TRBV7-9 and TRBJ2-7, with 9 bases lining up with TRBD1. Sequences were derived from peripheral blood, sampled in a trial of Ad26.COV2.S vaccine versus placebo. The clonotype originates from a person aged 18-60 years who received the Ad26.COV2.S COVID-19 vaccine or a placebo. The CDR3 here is CANRTGTGCDEQYF. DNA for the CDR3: TGTGCCAATAGAACCGGGACAGGGTGTGACGAGCAGTACTTC.